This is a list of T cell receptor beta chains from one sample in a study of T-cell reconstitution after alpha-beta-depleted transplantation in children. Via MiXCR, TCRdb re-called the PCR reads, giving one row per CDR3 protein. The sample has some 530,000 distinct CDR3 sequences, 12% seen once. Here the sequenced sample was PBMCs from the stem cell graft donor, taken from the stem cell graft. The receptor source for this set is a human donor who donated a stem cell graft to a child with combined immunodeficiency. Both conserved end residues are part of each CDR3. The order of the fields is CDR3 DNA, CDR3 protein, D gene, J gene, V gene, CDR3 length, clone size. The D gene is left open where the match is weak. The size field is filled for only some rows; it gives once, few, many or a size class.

CDR3 DNA: TGCGCCAGCAGCCTATTAGGACAGGGGACCACCGGGGAGCTGTTTTTT
CDR3 protein: CASSLLGQGTTGELFF
D gene: TRBD1
J gene: TRBJ2-2
V gene: TRBV5-1
CDR3 length: 16
clone size: many

CDR3 DNA: TGTGCCAGCAGCAAAGGGGCCGGCCCAGGTAAAGGCTACACCTTC
CDR3 protein: CASSKGAGPGKGYTF
D gene: -
J gene: TRBJ1-2
V gene: TRBV21-1
CDR3 length: 15
clone size: few

CDR3 DNA: TGTCCCACCAGCCTCTCCACAGGGTCAACGAGGTTCTACGAGCAGTACTTC
CDR3 protein: CPTSLSTGSTRFYEQYF
D gene: -
J gene: TRBJ2-7
V gene: TRBV15
CDR3 length: 17
clone size: -

CDR3 DNA: TGTGCCAGCAGCCCAACGGTACTACTAGCGGGAGGATCCTACAATGAGCAGTTCTTC
CDR3 protein: CASSPTVLLAGGSYNEQFF
D gene: TRBD2
J gene: TRBJ2-1
V gene: TRBV7-3
CDR3 length: 19
clone size: -

CDR3 DNA: TGCAGTGCGGAGATAGTCGGCCGTAACTCCTACGAGCAGTACTTC
CDR3 protein: CSAEIVGRNSYEQYF
D gene: -
J gene: TRBJ2-7
V gene: TRBV20-1
CDR3 length: 15
clone size: -

CDR3 DNA: TGTGCCAGCAGCGTAGGACTAGCATATGAGACCCAGTACTTC
CDR3 protein: CASSVGLAYETQYF
D gene: TRBD2
J gene: TRBJ2-5
V gene: TRBV9
CDR3 length: 14
clone size: -

CDR3 DNA: TGTGCCATCAGACTGGGAAGGACAGGAGGCAATGAGCAGTTCTTC
CDR3 protein: CAIRLGRTGGNEQFF
D gene: TRBD1
J gene: TRBJ2-1
V gene: TRBV10-3
CDR3 length: 15
clone size: many

CDR3 DNA: TGCAGCGTTGTATGCCTAGCGGGTAACTCCTACGAGCAGTACTTC
CDR3 protein: CSVVCLAGNSYEQYF
D gene: TRBD2
J gene: TRBJ2-7
V gene: TRBV29-1
CDR3 length: 15
clone size: few

CDR3 DNA: TGCAGTGCCGAAGGGGGCTTTTCCTCCTACGAGCAGTACTTC
CDR3 protein: CSAEGGFSSYEQYF
D gene: TRBD1
J gene: TRBJ2-7
V gene: TRBV20-1
CDR3 length: 14
clone size: many

CDR3 DNA: TGCAGTGCTCCGGGACTAGCGGTTTACAATGAGCAGTTCTTC
CDR3 protein: CSAPGLAVYNEQFF
D gene: TRBD2
J gene: TRBJ2-1
V gene: TRBV20-1
CDR3 length: 14
clone size: few

CDR3 DNA: TGCGCCAGCAGCTTGGATTGGGCTTTACCCAACTTC
CDR3 protein: CASSLDWALPNF
D gene: -
J gene: TRBJ2-5
V gene: TRBV5-1
CDR3 length: 12
clone size: -

CDR3 DNA: TGTGCCAGCAGACTTCATAGCGGGAGTATCCCCAGAGAGACCCAGTACTTC
CDR3 protein: CASRLHSGSIPRETQYF
D gene: TRBD2
J gene: TRBJ2-5
V gene: TRBV6-2/TRBV6-3
CDR3 length: 17
clone size: -

CDR3 DNA: TGTGCCAGCAGTGACTCTGGGGCCAACGTCCTGACTTTC
CDR3 protein: CASSDSGANVLTF
D gene: -
J gene: TRBJ2-6
V gene: TRBV6-4
CDR3 length: 13
clone size: many

CDR3 DNA: TGTGCCACCAGTGAAGACAGGGGATACAATGAGCAGTTCTTC
CDR3 protein: CATSEDRGYNEQFF
D gene: TRBD1
J gene: TRBJ2-1
V gene: TRBV24-1
CDR3 length: 14
clone size: few

CDR3 DNA: TGTGCCAGCAGCCAGCCGACAGGGGGAAGGGTTACTTATGGCTACACCTTC
CDR3 protein: CASSQPTGGRVTYGYTF
D gene: TRBD1
J gene: TRBJ1-2
V gene: TRBV4-2
CDR3 length: 17
clone size: -

CDR3 DNA: TGTGCCAGCTTCGGGGAAGGGCAGTTCTTC
CDR3 protein: CASFGEGQFF
D gene: -
J gene: TRBJ2-1
V gene: TRBV12-3/TRBV12-4
CDR3 length: 10
clone size: many

CDR3 DNA: TGTGCCACCTCCCATGCCGGGACAGTGTTAGGTGAGCAGTTCTTC
CDR3 protein: CATSHAGTVLGEQFF
D gene: TRBD1
J gene: TRBJ2-1
V gene: TRBV24-1
CDR3 length: 15
clone size: few

CDR3 DNA: TGTGCCAGCAGTTTATGGTCTACATCAACAGATACGCAGTATTTT
CDR3 protein: CASSLWSTSTDTQYF
D gene: -
J gene: TRBJ2-3
V gene: TRBV27
CDR3 length: 15
clone size: few

CDR3 DNA: TGTGCCAGCAGTTTATTCCTAGCGGGCGACAATGAGCAGTTCTTC
CDR3 protein: CASSLFLAGDNEQFF
D gene: TRBD2
J gene: TRBJ2-1
V gene: TRBV12-3/TRBV12-4
CDR3 length: 15
clone size: many

CDR3 DNA: TGTGCCAGCAGCCCCAGGGTAGAAAATGAGCAGTTCTTC
CDR3 protein: CASSPRVENEQFF
D gene: -
J gene: TRBJ2-1
V gene: TRBV12-3/TRBV12-4
CDR3 length: 13
clone size: many

CDR3 DNA: TGTGCCAGCAGTGGGGTACTAGCGCTCGACTACGAGCAGTACTTC
CDR3 protein: CASSGVLALDYEQYF
D gene: TRBD2
J gene: TRBJ2-7
V gene: TRBV28
CDR3 length: 15
clone size: -

CDR3 DNA: TGTGCCAGCAGCTTGTTAGTTCGGCACAGCTCCTACGAGCAGTACTTC
CDR3 protein: CASSLLVRHSSYEQYF
D gene: -
J gene: TRBJ2-7
V gene: TRBV5-6
CDR3 length: 16
clone size: many

CDR3 DNA: TGTGCTAGTGGTTTGTTGGGTGATGAGCAGTTCTTC
CDR3 protein: CASGLLGDEQFF
D gene: -
J gene: TRBJ2-1
V gene: TRBV12-5
CDR3 length: 12
clone size: many

CDR3 DNA: TGTGCCAGCAGTCCCGGGACTAGCGCTGCCGAGCAGTACTTC
CDR3 protein: CASSPGTSAAEQYF
D gene: TRBD2
J gene: TRBJ2-7
V gene: TRBV12-3/TRBV12-4
CDR3 length: 14
clone size: few

CDR3 DNA: TGTGCCACCAGTGATCGCCGGGGGGCCGTCTACGAGCAGTACTTC
CDR3 protein: CATSDRRGAVYEQYF
D gene: -
J gene: TRBJ2-7
V gene: TRBV24-1
CDR3 length: 15
clone size: -

CDR3 DNA: TGTGCCAGCAGTCCCACATCCGGACTAGCGGGAGTGCCCCGACAAGAGACCCAGTACTTC
CDR3 protein: CASSPTSGLAGVPRQETQYF
D gene: TRBD2
J gene: TRBJ2-5
V gene: TRBV12-3/TRBV12-4
CDR3 length: 20
clone size: -

CDR3 DNA: TGTGCCACCAGCGGGCGGCGGGGGCCTAACAATGAGCAGTTCTTC
CDR3 protein: CATSGRRGPNNEQFF
D gene: -
J gene: TRBJ2-1
V gene: TRBV15
CDR3 length: 15
clone size: -

CDR3 DNA: TGTGCCAGCAGCTCCCTGGACAGGGGGCCCCTCTTTTACTTT
CDR3 protein: CASSSLDRGPLFYF
D gene: TRBD1
J gene: TRBJ1-6
V gene: TRBV11-2
CDR3 length: 14
clone size: few

CDR3 DNA: TGCGCCAGCAGTTATACCGGGACAGGGGATTACGAGCAGTACTTC
CDR3 protein: CASSYTGTGDYEQYF
D gene: TRBD1
J gene: TRBJ2-7
V gene: TRBV4-3
CDR3 length: 15
clone size: -

CDR3 DNA: TGCAGTGCTGCGTTGCGGGGGGGCTCCTACAATGAGCAGTTCTTC
CDR3 protein: CSAALRGGSYNEQFF
D gene: TRBD2
J gene: TRBJ2-1
V gene: TRBV20-1
CDR3 length: 15
clone size: -

CDR3 DNA: TGTGCCAGCAGCTTAGCACCAGGACGGGATACGCAGTATTTT
CDR3 protein: CASSLAPGRDTQYF
D gene: -
J gene: TRBJ2-3
V gene: TRBV7-6
CDR3 length: 14
clone size: many

CDR3 DNA: TGTGCCAGCAGTTTGTTTCGGGGCCTCTCCTACGAGCAGTACTTC
CDR3 protein: CASSLFRGLSYEQYF
D gene: -
J gene: TRBJ2-7
V gene: TRBV12-3/TRBV12-4
CDR3 length: 15
clone size: -

CDR3 DNA: TGTGCCACCAGTGGCCGGAGGGCAGATACGCAGTATTTT
CDR3 protein: CATSGRRADTQYF
D gene: -
J gene: TRBJ2-3
V gene: TRBV24-1
CDR3 length: 13
clone size: -

CDR3 DNA: TGCGCCAGCAGCCAAGAACTCATTACAGGCTACGAGCAGTACTTC
CDR3 protein: CASSQELITGYEQYF
D gene: -
J gene: TRBJ2-7
V gene: TRBV4-3
CDR3 length: 15
clone size: many

CDR3 DNA: TGTGCCAGCAGCCCGACCGGCGGGCAGGCGGCCCCCACAGATACGCAGTATTTT
CDR3 protein: CASSPTGGQAAPTDTQYF
D gene: -
J gene: TRBJ2-3
V gene: TRBV13
CDR3 length: 18
clone size: -

CDR3 DNA: TGTGCCAGCAGTTTCACGGGACTGCAGTTCTTC
CDR3 protein: CASSFTGLQFF
D gene: -
J gene: TRBJ2-1
V gene: TRBV6-5
CDR3 length: 11
clone size: many

CDR3 DNA: TGTGCCAGCAGCCTGACGGGACAGGGGGCTCACGAGCAGTACTTC
CDR3 protein: CASSLTGQGAHEQYF
D gene: TRBD1
J gene: TRBJ2-7
V gene: TRBV12-3/TRBV12-4
CDR3 length: 15
clone size: many

CDR3 DNA: TGTGCCAGCAGCTGGCCGGGACTAGCGGGATACGAGCAGTACTTC
CDR3 protein: CASSWPGLAGYEQYF
D gene: TRBD2
J gene: TRBJ2-7
V gene: TRBV7-2
CDR3 length: 15
clone size: -

CDR3 DNA: TGTGCCAGCTCCCAACGGGCTAGCAGTAGCACAGATACGCAGTATTTT
CDR3 protein: CASSQRASSSTDTQYF
D gene: -
J gene: TRBJ2-3
V gene: TRBV18
CDR3 length: 16
clone size: few

CDR3 DNA: TGCAGCGTTGAGGTCTTAGCGACGCAGTACTTC
CDR3 protein: CSVEVLATQYF
D gene: -
J gene: TRBJ2-7
V gene: TRBV29-1
CDR3 length: 11
clone size: -

CDR3 DNA: TGCAGCGTTGTGTTTACTAGCGGGAGGTACGAGCAGTACTTC
CDR3 protein: CSVVFTSGRYEQYF
D gene: TRBD2
J gene: TRBJ2-7
V gene: TRBV29-1
CDR3 length: 14
clone size: few

CDR3 DNA: TGTGCCAGCAGCTTAACAGGGGCCGTCGACGAGCAGTACTTC
CDR3 protein: CASSLTGAVDEQYF
D gene: TRBD1
J gene: TRBJ2-7
V gene: TRBV7-9
CDR3 length: 14
clone size: -

CDR3 DNA: TGTGCCAGCATCCCCCACCCACGGGCGAGGAACACCGGGGAGCTGTTTTTT
CDR3 protein: CASIPHPRARNTGELFF
D gene: -
J gene: TRBJ2-2
V gene: TRBV7-8
CDR3 length: 17
clone size: few

CDR3 DNA: TGTGCCAGCAGTCCACCCCAGAGGTCCGCCTACGAGCAGTACTTC
CDR3 protein: CASSPPQRSAYEQYF
D gene: -
J gene: TRBJ2-7
V gene: TRBV27
CDR3 length: 15
clone size: -

CDR3 DNA: TGTGCCATCAGTGGGTTCTACAGGTCTGTCACAGATACGCAGTATTTT
CDR3 protein: CAISGFYRSVTDTQYF
D gene: -
J gene: TRBJ2-3
V gene: TRBV10-3
CDR3 length: 16
clone size: -